A single sample gave rise to the 18 T cell receptor beta chains below, sequenced in a study of blood T cell repertoires in COVID-19. Clones were sequenced by immunoSEQ multiplex PCR, and TCRdb holds only the in-frame ones, with some missing. The sample gives 140,000 or so clones, 84% of which show up once; 1.5% to 2% is in the top ten. Sequences were obtained from PBMCs or T cells enriched from blood (not recorded which). These TCRs come from a woman younger than 35 who had been exposed to COVID-19.

The rearrangement uses TRBV28 and TRBJ2-2; 7 bases line up with TRBD1. The CDR3 consists of 16 residues. CDR1 is MDHEN and CDR2 is SYDVKM in the germline V gene. J was trimmed by 5 bases and V by 7 bases; bases with no gene match: 13. The CDR3 nucleotides are TGTGCCAGCAAGGGAAATCGGGACAGACTGACCGGGGAGCTGTTTTTT. This codes for CASKGNRDRLTGELFF.

This clone has just a few counts. The chain uses TRBV6-5 and TRBJ1-1, with TRBD1 as a possible D gene (5 bases). Deletions cut 6 bases from V and 8 bases from J, with 22 bases between. The CDR3 contains 15 residues. Germline V gene data show CDR1 as MNHEY and CDR2 as SVGAGI. As DNA, the CDR3 is TGTGCCAGCAGCTTAAGGTGGGGGGAGTCGCAGGAAGCTTTCTTT. Translating it yields CASSLRWGESQEAFF.

The V and J genes are TRBV28 and TRBJ2-7; 11 bases agree with TRBD2. Germline CDR1 and CDR2: MDHEN and SYDVKM. CDR3 length: 15 amino acids. Trimming cost V 6 bases and J 4 bases; bases outside gene matches: 8. The CDR3 spells CASRVSASGRYEQYF. The DNA of the CDR3 is TGTGCCAGCAGGGTTTCGGCTAGCGGGAGGTACGAGCAGTACTTC.

The genes are TRBV3-1 (or the pseudogene TRBV3-2) and TRBJ1-4; the D is unclear. The CDR3 is 14 residues long. The V gene's germline CDR1 is LGHDT and CDR2 YNNKEL (reference sequence). The V and J ends lost 6 bases and 1 base respectively, with 9 bases between them. In DNA form, the CDR3 reads TGTGCCAGCAGTAAGGGAGAAACTAATGAAAAACTGTTTTTT. This translates into CASSKGETNEKLFF.

The chain employs TRBV6-4 and TRBJ2-1; 9 bases agree with TRBD2. The ends lost 2 bases at V and 8 bases at J; junction bases unmatched: 7. Germline CDR1 MRHNA, CDR2 SNTAGT. The CDR3 runs to 15 residues. CDR3 in amino acids: CASSDEAGGPHEQFF. The DNA of the CDR3 is TGTGCCAGCAGTGACGAGGCGGGAGGGCCCCATGAGCAGTTCTTC.

The rearrangement links TRBV14 to TRBJ2-1; 10 positions agree with TRBD2. The CDR3 loop spans 15 amino acids. The trim removed 0 bases at V and 11 bases at J, leaving 7 bases unmatched. Germline values: CDR1 SGHDN, CDR2 FVKESK. Here the CDR3 reads CASSQDLGLAAKQFF. The CDR3 DNA is TGTGCCAGCAGCCAAGATCTTGGACTAGCGGCTAAGCAGTTCTTC.

The chain links TRBV19 to TRBJ2-2; 8 bases agree with TRBD2. CDR1 and CDR2 (germline): LNHDA, SQIVND (reference sequence). The ends lost 5 bases at V and 2 bases at J; junction bases unmatched: 7. The CDR3 is 16 amino acids. The CDR3 loop reads CASSRFSGSNTGELFF. In DNA form, the CDR3 reads TGTGCCAGTAGTCGGTTCAGCGGGAGTAACACCGGGGAGCTGTTTTTT.

The chain employs TRBV27 and TRBJ2-7, with TRBD2 matching over 7 bases. Losses at the gene ends were 3 bases for V and 7 bases for J; bases not matched to a gene: 6. This CDR3 has 13 residues. Germline V CDR1 and CDR2: MNHEY, SMNVEV (reference sequence). The CDR3 loop is CASSLGRAGEQYF. The CDR3 coding sequence is TGTGCCAGCAGTTTGGGGAGGGCTGGGGAGCAGTACTTC.

The rearrangement joins TRBV19 to TRBJ1-5; TRBD1 matches 7 bases. J was trimmed by 7 bases and V by 5 bases; bases with no gene match: 8. The CDR3 runs 14 residues. Germline V gives CDR1 LNHDA, CDR2 SQIVND (reference sequence). CDR3 amino acids: CASSYDRVSQPQHF. The CDR3 DNA reads TGTGCCAGTAGTTATGACAGGGTGTCACAGCCCCAGCATTTT.

The rearrangement uses TRBV2 and TRBJ1-1; D remains ambiguous. V was shortened by 6 bases and J by 6 bases, with 17 bases between the two germline ends. Per germline, CDR1 SNHLY and CDR2 FYNNEI. The CDR3 extends over 14 amino acids. The CDR3 region is CASRDDGSVAEAFF. The CDR3 DNA is TGTGCCAGCAGGGATGACGGGAGTGTCGCTGAAGCTTTCTTT.

J is TRBJ2-7 and V is TRBV4-1; D gene ambiguous. The germline CDR1 and CDR2 sequences are MGHRA and YSYEKL. The CDR3 is 13 residues long. V lost 0 bases to trimming and J lost 3 bases, with 6 bases between them. For the CDR3, the DNA is TGCGCCAGCAGCCAAGAAGCAGGCTACGAGCAGTACTTC. It translates to CASSQEAGYEQYF.

The V gene is TRBV27, the J gene TRBJ2-7; tentatively, D is TRBD2 (6 bases). The germline V gene encodes CDR1 MNHEY and CDR2 SMNVEV (reference sequence). V lost 6 bases and J 2 bases, leaving 20 bases between the germline ends. The CDR3 extends over 16 amino acids. The CDR3 DNA follows: TGTGCCAGCAGGCTCCGGAGGGAATCTAGACCCTACGAGCAGTACTTC. Translating it yields CASRLRRESRPYEQYF.

This clone was counted a single time. The chain has TRBV4-3 and TRBJ1-1; TRBD1 is a possible D gene (6 bases). This CDR3 region has 13 residues. Germline CDR1 reads LGHNA; CDR2 reads YSLEER. Trimming left V 2 bases short and J 8 bases short, with 12 bases between. Here the CDR3 DNA reads TGCGCCAGCAGCCAAAACGACAGGAGAGAAGCTTTCTTT. Its protein product is CASSQNDRREAFF.

J is TRBJ1-2 and V is TRBV11-2, with D possibly being TRBD1 (5 bases). The ends were cut back, 6 bases at V and 4 bases at J, with 15 bases in the middle. Germline V CDR1 and CDR2: SGHAT, FQNNGV. This CDR3 spans 14 amino acids. CDR3 in amino acids: CASSGAPGGYGYTF. CDR3 bases: TGTGCCAGCAGTGGTGCTCCCGGGGGCTATGGCTACACCTTC.

The chain recombines TRBV4-2 with TRBJ2-7; TRBD2 matches 13 bases. Germline V CDR1 and CDR2: LGHNA, YNFKEQ. This CDR3 comprises 17 residues. Trimming cost V 1 base and J 3 bases; bases outside gene matches: 6. Written as DNA, the CDR3 is TGTGCCAGCAGCCAAGTGATGACTAGCGGGGGGTACTACGAGCAGTACTTC. Translation: CASSQVMTSGGYYEQYF.

The genes are TRBV2 and TRBJ2-3; 13 positions match TRBD2. Germline assignment: CDR1 SNHLY and CDR2 FYNNEI. With V trimmed by 5 bases and J by 3 bases, 2 bases remained unmatched. The CDR3 has 15 residues. CDR3 region: CASSLLAGGTDTQYF. The CDR3, as DNA: TGTGCCAGCAGTTTACTAGCGGGAGGGACAGATACGCAGTATTTT.

The chain uses TRBV28 and TRBJ2-3; 10 nucleotides agree with TRBD1. This CDR3 has 16 amino acids. The trim removed 5 bases at V and 5 bases at J, leaving 10 bases unmatched. The V gene's germline CDR1 is MDHEN and CDR2 SYDVKM. The CDR3 DNA reads TGTGCCAGCAGTGTAATAGGGACAGGGGAGAAAGATACGCAGTATTTT. Translated: CASSVIGTGEKDTQYF.

This clone has only a few counts. V is TRBV6-2 or TRBV6-3 and J is TRBJ2-5, with D perhaps matching TRBD1 (6 bases). V lost 6 bases and J lost 5, with 22 bases in between. The CDR3 has 16 amino acids. Germline loops: CDR1 MNHEY, CDR2 SVGEGT. CDR3 sequence reads: CASSPKDSRGWETQYF. For the CDR3, the DNA is TGTGCCAGCAGCCCTAAGGACAGCAGGGGTTGGGAGACCCAGTACTTC.